This T cell receptor (beta chain) came from a study of T cell repertoires in cytomegalovirus infection. About this clonotype: The antigen remains unidentified.

Trimming at V came to 0 bases and at J to 6 bases, leaving 3 bases not matched to a gene. Per the germline V gene, CDR1 is SGHDT and CDR2 is YYEEEE. CDR3 length: 13 amino acids. TCRdb re-analysed the reads in MiXCR, keeping a single row per CDR3 protein. The table shows about 830,000 distinct CDR3 sequences, with approximately 32% occurring only once. The clonotype comes from a human donor in good health (CMV status not recorded). Some clones in this sample may be carry-over from other donors' samples. This rearrangement joins TRBV5-6 to TRBJ2-7, with 7 bases aligning to TRBD2. This material consisted of cultured CD8+ T cells from PBMCs, taken from culture after CMV antigen stimulation. CDR3 region: CASSLAGGIEQYF. The DNA for the CDR3 is TGTGCCAGCAGCTTGGCGGGGGGAATCGAGCAGTACTTC.